This T cell receptor beta chain derives from a study of patients and donors after allogeneic stem cell transplantation. Each CDR3 protein gets one entry after TCRdb re-called the RT-PCR reads with MiXCR. The sample comprises 390,000 or so distinct CDR3 sequences, 15% to 20% of which are singletons, and less than 9.5% rests with the top ten. Trimming cost V 4 bases and J 4 bases, with 10 bases left between them. This CDR3 has 14 residues. Germline CDR1 is KGHSH and CDR2 is LQKENI. The sample holds a few counts of this clonotype. Sequencing used blood, either unsorted or a sorted T cell fraction (not recorded which). The J gene is TRBJ1-4, the V gene TRBV18; possible D gene TRBD1, 6 bases. This receptor was taken from a human donor who was either an allogeneic HSCT recipient or a stem cell or donor lymphocyte infusion donor (not recorded which). It is not recorded whose cells these are; they may come from a transplant donor. CDR3 protein: CASSRYRDNEKLFF. In nucleotides, the CDR3 is TGTGCCAGCTCACGCTACAGGGATAATGAAAAACTGTTTTTT.